This TCR beta chain was identified in a study of cytomegalovirus exposure and HLA in healthy donors. With 60 Vbeta and 13 Jbeta primers, the PCR was carried out. TCRdb keeps only in-frame clones here, not all; method: immunoSEQ multiplex PCR. The table includes some 100,000 clones, 75% detected once. Material for sequencing was PBMCs. This receptor was identified in a man over 45 in good health and CMV-seronegative.

In DNA, the CDR3 is TGTGCCATCAGTGAGACCAGATTGTTGGGGAGCGAGGCGGCCGGGGAGCTGTTTTTT. Amino acids: CAISETRLLGSEAAGELFF. The chain is built from TRBV10-3 and TRBJ2-2, with D possibly matching TRBD2 (5 bases). With 2 bases removed from V and 6 bases from J, the gap between germline ends came to 25 bases. CDR1 ENHRY and CDR2 SYGVKD come from the germline V gene. CDR3 length: 19 amino acids.